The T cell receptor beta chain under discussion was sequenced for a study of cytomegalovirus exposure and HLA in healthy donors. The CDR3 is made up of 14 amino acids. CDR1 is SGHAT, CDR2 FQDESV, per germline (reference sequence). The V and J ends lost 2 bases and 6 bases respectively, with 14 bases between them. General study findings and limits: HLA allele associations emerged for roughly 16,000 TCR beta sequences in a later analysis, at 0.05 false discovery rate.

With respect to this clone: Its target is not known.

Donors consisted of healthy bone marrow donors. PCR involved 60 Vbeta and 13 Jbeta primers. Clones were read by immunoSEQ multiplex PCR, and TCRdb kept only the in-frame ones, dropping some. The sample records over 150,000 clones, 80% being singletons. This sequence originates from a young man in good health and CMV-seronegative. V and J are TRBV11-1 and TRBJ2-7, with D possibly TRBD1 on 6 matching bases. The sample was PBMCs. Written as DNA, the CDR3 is TGTGCCAGCAGCTTAAGGGACACCCTTCTCGAGCAGTACTTC. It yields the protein CASSLRDTLLEQYF.